Listed here are 27 T cell receptor beta chains from one sample, sequenced in a study of T cell changes during pregnancy in multiple sclerosis. TCRdb's copy holds only in-frame clones and misses some; the assay was immunoSEQ multiplex PCR. The sample holds 90,000 to 130,000 clones, around nine tenths seen once. The sequenced sample was peripheral blood, obtained in the third trimester of pregnancy. Receptor source: a female donor with multiple sclerosis, enrolled in a pregnancy study.

The V and J genes are TRBV18 and TRBJ1-2, with D uncertain. Trimming took 5 bases from V and 8 from J, leaving 18 bases between them. Germline CDR1 is KGHSH and CDR2 is LQKENI. The CDR3 runs to 14 residues. Here the CDR3 reads CASSATSAPGGYTF. DNA of the CDR3: TGTGCCAGCTCAGCAACGAGCGCGCCCGGGGGCTACACCTTC.

The chain carries TRBV7-9 and TRBJ2-2, with D perhaps TRBD2 (6 bases). Trimming cost V 5 bases and J 6 bases, with 10 bases left between them. The CDR3 is 13 amino acids. Germline CDR1 SEHNR, CDR2 FQNEAQ (reference sequence). CDR3 in DNA: TGTGCCAGCAGCCAAACGGGGGCCGGGGAGCTGTTTTTT. Amino acid sequence: CASSQTGAGELFF.

The V gene is TRBV7-8, the J gene TRBJ2-7, with 8 bases matching TRBD2. CDR3 size: 16 residues. Germline CDR1 is SGHVS and CDR2 is FQNEAQ. V shed 0 bases, J shed 4 bases, and the junction held 8 bases outside the gene matches. This chain's CDR3 is CASSLASVAGRYEQYF. CDR3 bases: TGTGCCAGCAGCTTAGCGTCCGTAGCGGGGCGGTACGAGCAGTACTTC.

The chain uses TRBV5-6 and TRBJ2-3; 10 positions agree with TRBD1. V dropped 2 bases and J dropped 2; count of bases not matched to a gene: 8. Per the germline V gene, CDR1 is SGHDT and CDR2 is YYEEEE. CDR3 size: 17 residues. CDR3 sequence: CASSFGTGEHFTDTQYF. The CDR3 nucleotides are TGTGCCAGCAGCTTTGGGACAGGGGAACATTTCACAGATACGCAGTATTTT.

The table lists this clone with a count of one. The V and J genes are TRBV19 and TRBJ1-1; D may be TRBD1 (5 bases). V was shortened by 3 bases and J by 5 bases, with 7 bases between the two germline ends. From germline, CDR1 is LNHDA and CDR2 SQIVND (reference sequence). The CDR3 is 12 residues long. Written as DNA, the CDR3 is TGTGCCAGTAGTATTCAGGGTACTGAAGCTTTCTTT. This gives the protein CASSIQGTEAFF.

The chain carries TRBV27 and TRBJ2-2; D possibly corresponds to TRBD2 (5 bases). Germline lookup yields CDR1 MNHEY and CDR2 SMNVEV (reference sequence). The CDR3 contains 14 residues. V lost 6 bases to trimming and J lost 1 base, with 9 bases between them. CDR3 sequence reads: CASRGLLNTGELFF. DNA of the CDR3: TGTGCCAGCAGAGGACTTCTGAACACCGGGGAGCTGTTTTTT.

The chain links TRBV5-1 to TRBJ1-5; no clear D. From germline, CDR1 is SGHRS and CDR2 YFSETQ. The CDR3 runs 15 residues. V lost 0 bases, J lost 4 bases, and 11 bases lay in between. This chain's CDR3 is CASSLGGSSNQPQHF. DNA of the CDR3: TGCGCCAGCAGCTTGGGTGGGAGTAGTAATCAGCCCCAGCATTTT.

This clone was found a few times. The V gene is TRBV5-1, the J gene TRBJ2-1; 8 bases fit TRBD2. Germline V gives CDR1 SGHRS, CDR2 YFSETQ. The J segment lost 2 bases and the V segment lost 6 bases, leaving 4 bases of the junction unmatched. The CDR3 runs 14 residues. The CDR3 region has the DNA TGCGCCAGCAAGGCTAGCGGGCCCTACAATGAGCAGTTCTTC. It codes for CASKASGPYNEQFF.

This chain's CDR3 is CASSEPGQLDEKLFF. DNA for the CDR3: TGTGCCAGCAGTGAGCCGGGACAGTTAGATGAAAAACTGTTTTTT. The genes are TRBV2 and TRBJ1-4, with 7 positions matching TRBD1. The CDR3 extends over 15 amino acids. CDR1 and CDR2 from the germline V gene are SNHLY and FYNNEI. The V and J ends lost 3 bases and 6 bases, in that order; junction bases with no gene match: 7.

The chain is built from TRBV2 and TRBJ2-5, with 9 nucleotides matching TRBD2. V trimming: 5 bases; J trimming: 2 bases; junction bases outside the gene matches: 9. This CDR3 comprises 16 residues. The germline CDR1 and CDR2 sequences are SNHLY and FYNNEI. CDR3 amino acids: CASSPRSGRVQETQYF. The CDR3 nucleotides are TGTGCCAGCAGTCCTCGTAGCGGGAGAGTTCAAGAGACCCAGTACTTC. Full variable domain (missing parts from reference TRBV2 and TRBJ2-5): EPEVTQTPSHQVTQMGQEVILRCVPISNHLYFYWYRQILGQKVEFLVSFYNNEISEKSEIFDDQFSVERPDGSNFTLKIRSTKLEDSAMYFCASSPRSGRVQETQYFGPGTRLLVL.

This sequence joins TRBV28 and TRBJ2-7; TRBD1 matches 7 bases. CDR1 and CDR2 (germline): MDHEN, SYDVKM. V dropped 9 bases and J dropped 2; count of bases not matched to a gene: 7. The CDR3 runs 13 residues. The CDR3 spells CASKGQLPYEQYF. In DNA form, the CDR3 reads TGTGCCAGTAAGGGACAGCTTCCCTACGAGCAGTACTTC. Full variable domain (missing parts from reference TRBV28 and TRBJ2-7): DVKVTQSSRYLVKRTGEKVFLECVQDMDHENMFWYRQDPGLGLRLIYFSYDVKMKEKGDIPEGYSVSREKKERFSLILESASTNQTSMYLCASKGQLPYEQYFGPGTRLTVT.

The chain combines TRBV10-3 with TRBJ1-1; D might be TRBD1 (5 bases). This CDR3 spans 12 amino acids. The V end was cut by 6 bases, the J end by 6 bases, with 11 bases between. Germline V gene sequence: CDR1 ENHRY, CDR2 SYGVKD. DNA of the CDR3: TGTGCCATCAGCGCAGGGCTCGCTGAAGCTTTCTTT. This codes for CAISAGLAEAFF.

The chain joins TRBV28 to TRBJ1-2, with D maybe TRBD1 (6 bases). V lost 5 bases and J lost 9, with 19 bases in between. The CDR3 totals 14 residues. Germline V lookup: CDR1 MDHEN, CDR2 SYDVKM. CDR3 nucleotides: TGTGCCAGCAGTGAACCGGGACACTTTGGAAGCTACACCTTC. It yields the protein CASSEPGHFGSYTF.

J is TRBJ1-4 and V is TRBV6-5; D perhaps matches TRBD1 (5 bases). Trimming cost V 3 bases and J 7 bases, with 12 bases left between them. This CDR3 comprises 14 residues. Germline loops: CDR1 MNHEY, CDR2 SVGAGI. CDR3 in amino acids: CASSYTGMSEKLFF. CDR3 bases: TGTGCCAGCAGTTATACAGGAATGAGTGAAAAACTGTTTTTT.

This clone was found once. The J gene is TRBJ2-3, the V gene TRBV5-6; the match to TRBD1 covers 7 bases. V shed 5 bases, J shed 2 bases, and the junction held 11 bases outside the gene matches. The germline V gene has CDR1 SGHDT and CDR2 YYEEEE. The CDR3 loop spans 16 amino acids. CDR3 DNA sequence: TGTGCCAGCAGTCCACTGACAGGGTCCCCCACAGATACGCAGTATTTT. Protein sequence: CASSPLTGSPTDTQYF.

The chain recombines TRBV9 with TRBJ2-3, with 11 positions matching TRBD1. This CDR3 has 16 residues. Per germline, CDR1 SGDLS and CDR2 YYNGEE. With 4 bases clipped from V and 1 base from J, the junction kept 5 bases outside the gene matches. CDR3 in amino acids: CASSPWTGGGTDTQYF. CDR3 sequence (DNA): TGTGCCAGCAGCCCCTGGACAGGGGGCGGCACAGATACGCAGTATTTT. The variable domain in full, with the rest retrieved from reference TRBV9 and TRBJ2-3, is DSGVTQTPKHLITATGQRVTLRCSPRSGDLSVYWYQQSLDQGLQFLIQYYNGEERAKGNILERFSAQQFPDLHSELNLSSLELGDSALYFCASSPWTGGGTDTQYFGPGTRLTVL.

The chain links TRBV19 to TRBJ1-1; 7 nucleotides agree with TRBD1. CDR1 LNHDA and CDR2 SQIVND come from the germline V gene (reference sequence). V shed 3 bases, J shed 7 bases, and the junction held 5 bases outside the gene matches. This CDR3 has 13 residues. The CDR3: CASSISDRVEAFF. The CDR3 nucleotides read TGTGCCAGTAGTATTTCTGACAGGGTTGAAGCTTTCTTT.

The chain uses TRBV27 and TRBJ2-5; 9 bases agree with TRBD2. Germline trimming cut 4 bases from V and 4 bases from J; bases unmatched to any gene: 1. Looked up from germline, CDR1 is MNHEY and CDR2 is SMNVEV (reference sequence). The CDR3 runs to 13 residues. The CDR3 here is CASSSLAGETQYF. In nucleotides, the CDR3 is TGTGCCAGCAGTTCACTAGCGGGAGAGACCCAGTACTTC.

The rearrangement joins TRBV28 to TRBJ1-5; 10 nucleotides match TRBD1. The junction had 9 bases not matched to a gene; V was cut back by 5 bases and J by 5 bases. This CDR3 spans 16 amino acids. Germline V gene sequence: CDR1 MDHEN, CDR2 SYDVKM. In DNA form, the CDR3 reads TGTGCCAGCAGTGTCCTCCCGGGACAGGGGCATCAGCCCCAGCATTTT. This sequence encodes CASSVLPGQGHQPQHF.

The rearrangement uses TRBV19 and TRBJ1-1; 7 positions agree with TRBD1. Germline CDR1 and CDR2: LNHDA and SQIVND (reference sequence). Trimming at V came to 7 bases and at J to 0 bases, leaving 5 bases not matched to a gene. The CDR3 is 14 amino acids. The CDR3 nucleotides read TGTGCCAGTACTATGGACAGGCTGAACACTGAAGCTTTCTTT. Translated, it gives CASTMDRLNTEAFF. Filled out from reference TRBV19 and TRBJ1-1, the complete variable domain reads DGGITQSPKYLFRKEGQNVTLSCEQNLNHDAMYWYRQDPGQGLRLIYYSQIVNDFQKGDIAEGYSVSREKKESFPLTVTSAQKNPTAFYLCASTMDRLNTEAFFGQGTRLTVV.

CDR3 bases: TGCGCCAGCAGCTTGGGCGGAGTGTTAGCCGGGGAGCTGTTTTTT. Its protein is CASSLGGVLAGELFF. This rearrangement joins TRBV5-1 to TRBJ2-2, with D unresolved. The CDR3 runs to 15 residues. CDR1 is SGHRS, CDR2 YFSETQ, per germline. V gave up 0 bases and J gave up 6 bases, with 12 bases separating them. Full variable domain (remainder filled in from reference TRBV5-1 and TRBJ2-2): KAGVTQTPRYLIKTRGQQVTLSCSPISGHRSVSWYQQTPGQGLQFLFEYFSETQRNKGNFPGRFSGRQFSNSRSEMNVSTLELGDSALYLCASSLGGVLAGELFFGEGSRLTVL.

The rearrangement uses TRBV29-1 and TRBJ2-5, with 9 bases identical to TRBD1. In germline, CDR1 is SQVTM, CDR2 ANQGSEA. With 8 bases clipped from V and 4 bases from J, the junction kept 8 bases outside the gene matches. The CDR3 contains 13 residues. DNA of the CDR3: TGCAGCCTGGGGTGGACAGGGGCAGAGACCCAGTACTTC. This encodes CSLGWTGAETQYF.

The chain couples TRBV27 to TRBJ2-1; maybe TRBD1 (5 bases). V was clipped by 5 bases and J by 0 bases, with 11 bases between them. The CDR3 has 15 amino acids. Germline CDR1 MNHEY, CDR2 SMNVEV (reference sequence). CDR3 nucleotides: TGTGCCAGCAGTCCAGGGTATAGCTCCTACAATGAGCAGTTCTTC. This gives the protein CASSPGYSSYNEQFF.

The rearrangement links TRBV19 to TRBJ2-6; D may be TRBD1 (5 bases). The ends were cut back, 3 bases at V and 2 bases at J, with 5 bases in the middle. From germline, CDR1 is LNHDA and CDR2 SQIVND (reference sequence). The CDR3 contains 14 residues. The CDR3 region is CASSMGPGANVLTF. DNA of the CDR3: TGTGCCAGTAGTATGGGGCCTGGGGCCAACGTCCTGACTTTC.

The chain employs TRBV10-1 and TRBJ1-4; D is possibly TRBD1 (5 bases). V gave up 8 bases and J gave up 3 bases, with 16 bases separating them. The CDR3 contains 15 residues. The germline CDR1 and CDR2 sequences are WNHNN and SYGVQD (reference sequence). The CDR3 bases are TGCGCCAGCCGCAGGGATAGGGGCTCTAATGAAAAACTGTTTTTT. It translates to CASRRDRGSNEKLFF.

This rearrangement joins TRBV5-1 to TRBJ1-1; 8 bases map to TRBD1. The CDR3 loop spans 13 amino acids. Germline assignment: CDR1 SGHRS and CDR2 YFSETQ. Trimming removed 4 bases from V and 1 base from J; junction bases left unmatched: 0. The CDR3 coding sequence is TGCGCCAGCAGCGGACAGGGGAACACTGAAGCTTTCTTT. It specifies CASSGQGNTEAFF.

The rearrangement links TRBV5-6 to TRBJ2-3; D is unclear. Germline loops: CDR1 SGHDT, CDR2 YYEEEE. Trimming stripped 2 bases from V and 1 base from J, with 2 bases between. The CDR3 is 12 amino acids. In DNA, the CDR3 is TGTGCCAGCAGCTTCGGCACAGATACGCAGTATTTT. Amino acid sequence: CASSFGTDTQYF.